This TCR beta chain was identified during a study of OX40 agonist ivuxolimab in advanced cancers. The CDR3 runs to 13 residues. CDR1 is LGHNA and CDR2 is YSLEER in the germline V gene. V lost 0 bases, J lost 12 bases, and 9 bases lay in between. Findings and limits, study-wide: Partly responding patients at 0.1-3.0 mg/kg showed some of the smallest clonal expansion. Compared with CD4+, CD8+ T cells on average had more expanded clones.

Method: immunoSEQ multiplex PCR; TCRdb's copy keeps in-frame clones and lacks some. The sample contains some 98,000 clones, 90% to 95% of which appear only once. Concerning this clone: No antigen is known for it.

This chain connects TRBV4-3 to TRBJ1-6; D ambiguous. This clonotype was sampled from an adult with an advanced solid tumor such as melanoma, head and neck, liver or kidney cancer. This sample comprised CD4+ or CD8+ T cells sorted from blood, obtained in a trial of the OX40 agonist ivuxolimab. CDR3 residues: CASSQDPGEPLHF. The CDR3 DNA reads TGCGCCAGCAGCCAAGATCCCGGAGAACCCCTCCACTTT.